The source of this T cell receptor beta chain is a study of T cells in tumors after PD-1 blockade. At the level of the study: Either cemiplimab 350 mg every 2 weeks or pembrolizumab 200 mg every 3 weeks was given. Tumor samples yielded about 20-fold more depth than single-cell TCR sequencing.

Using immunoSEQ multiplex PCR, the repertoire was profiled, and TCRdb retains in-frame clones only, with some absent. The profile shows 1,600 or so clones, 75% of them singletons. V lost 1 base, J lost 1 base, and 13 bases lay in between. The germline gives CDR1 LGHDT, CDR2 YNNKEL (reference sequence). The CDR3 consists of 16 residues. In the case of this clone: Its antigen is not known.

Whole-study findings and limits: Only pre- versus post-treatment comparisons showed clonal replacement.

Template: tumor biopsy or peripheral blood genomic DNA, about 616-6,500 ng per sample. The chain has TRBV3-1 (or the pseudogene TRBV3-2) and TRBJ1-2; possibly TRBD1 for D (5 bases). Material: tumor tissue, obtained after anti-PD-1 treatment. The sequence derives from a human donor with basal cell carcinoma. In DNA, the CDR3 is TGTGCCAGCAGCCAAGGGGGGTACAGTTTTAACTATGGCTACACCTTC. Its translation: CASSQGGYSFNYGYTF.